This passage covers 26 T cell receptor beta chains from one sample sequenced in a study of blood T cell repertoires in COVID-19. The data were produced by immunoSEQ multiplex PCR, yet TCRdb's version contains in-frame clones alone and is incomplete. The sample has about 140,000 clones, nearly 80% seen once; the top ten hold roughly 2.9%. The sample comprised PBMCs or T cells enriched from blood (not recorded which). These receptor sequences come from a woman in her 50s who had recovered from COVID-19.

This chain joins TRBV28 and TRBJ2-5; 9 nucleotides match TRBD2. Germline V gene sequence: CDR1 MDHEN, CDR2 SYDVKM. This CDR3 comprises 18 residues. V shed 6 bases, J shed 5 bases, and the junction held 19 bases outside the gene matches. This CDR3 reads CASRLTGTSSTSLETQYF. CDR3 in DNA: TGTGCCAGCAGACTTACCGGGACTAGCTCTACCTCTCTCGAGACCCAGTACTTC.

This sequence joins TRBV7-8 and TRBJ1-5; D gene uncertain. The CDR3 is 16 residues long. V was trimmed by 5 bases and J by 4 bases, leaving 18 bases between them. CDR1 and CDR2 (germline): SGHVS, FQNEAQ. The CDR3 sequence is CASSPGSRAENQPQHF. CDR3 DNA sequence: TGTGCCAGCAGCCCGGGTTCCAGAGCCGAGAATCAGCCCCAGCATTTT.

This clone was detected once. The chain joins TRBV4-2 to TRBJ2-1, with D perhaps TRBD1 (6 bases). Trimming removed 3 bases from V and 15 bases from J, with 24 bases in between. This CDR3 is built from 15 residues. The germline gives CDR1 LGHNA, CDR2 YNFKEQ. CDR3 sequence reads: CASSQGPRDTDQRFF. CDR3 coding DNA: TGTGCCAGCAGCCAGGGGCCCCGGGACACCGACCAACGGTTCTTC.

V and J are TRBV5-4 and TRBJ1-3, with D possibly being TRBD1 (5 bases). Germline lookup yields CDR1 SGHNT and CDR2 YYREEE (reference sequence). The CDR3 is 16 residues long. V shed 4 bases and J shed 2 bases, with 16 bases lying between them. This chain's CDR3 is CASSRDSAPTGNTIYF. CDR3 DNA sequence: TGTGCCAGCAGCCGGGACTCCGCACCTACTGGAAACACCATATATTTT.

The rearrangement links TRBV19 to TRBJ2-5; maybe TRBD1 (5 bases). The V end was cut by 4 bases, the J end by 2 bases, with 8 bases between. Germline V gives CDR1 LNHDA, CDR2 SQIVND (reference sequence). The CDR3 has 13 residues. This CDR3 is CASSTTEQETQYF. In nucleotides, the CDR3 is TGTGCCAGTAGTACGACAGAGCAAGAGACCCAGTACTTC. Looking up the rest from reference TRBV19 and TRBJ2-5 gives the full variable domain: DGGITQSPKYLFRKEGQNVTLSCEQNLNHDAMYWYRQDPGQGLRLIYYSQIVNDFQKGDIAEGYSVSREKKESFPLTVTSAQKNPTAFYLCASSTTEQETQYFGPGTRLLVL.

The V and J genes are TRBV13 and TRBJ1-1, with unresolved D. Trimming pared 0 bases from V and 2 bases from J, leaving 10 bases between. The CDR3 length is 15 residues. Germline lookup yields CDR1 PRHDT and CDR2 FYEKMQ (reference sequence). CDR3 in DNA: TGTGCCAGCAGCTTAGGTCTGCACAGCAACACTGAAGCTTTCTTT. Amino acid sequence: CASSLGLHSNTEAFF.

This chain joins TRBV5-1 and TRBJ1-1; D perhaps matches TRBD1 (6 bases). Germline V lookup: CDR1 SGHRS, CDR2 YFSETQ. CDR3 size: 14 residues. Between the trimmed V and J ends, which lost 0 bases and 4 bases, there was a span of 10 bases. Here the CDR3 reads CASSLEGVSTEAFF. In nucleotides, the CDR3 is TGCGCCAGCAGCTTGGAGGGGGTAAGCACTGAAGCTTTCTTT. The variable domain in full, with the rest retrieved from reference TRBV5-1 and TRBJ1-1, is KAGVTQTPRYLIKTRGQQVTLSCSPISGHRSVSWYQQTPGQGLQFLFEYFSETQRNKGNFPGRFSGRQFSNSRSEMNVSTLELGDSALYLCASSLEGVSTEAFFGQGTRLTVV.

V and J are TRBV5-1 and TRBJ2-7; TRBD1 aligns across 8 bases. The germline gives CDR1 SGHRS, CDR2 YFSETQ. The CDR3 covers 12 residues. J was trimmed by 3 bases and V by 5 bases; bases with no gene match: 1. CDR3 residues: CASRGQVYEQYF. CDR3 coding DNA: TGCGCCAGCAGGGGACAGGTCTACGAGCAGTACTTC.

This clone was seen more than once but under ten times. The genes are TRBV7-2 and TRBJ1-6; no clear D. Trimming stripped 0 bases from V and 2 bases from J, with 8 bases between. Germline values: CDR1 SGHTA, CDR2 FQGNSA. The CDR3 totals 16 residues. The CDR3 bases are TGTGCCAGCAGCTTAGCGAGGAGAGCCTATAATTCACCCCTCCACTTT. Residues: CASSLARRAYNSPLHF. Filled out from reference TRBV7-2 and TRBJ1-6, the complete variable domain reads GAGVSQSPSNKVTEKGKDVELRCDPISGHTALYWYRQSLGQGLEFLIYFQGNSAPDKSGLPSDRFSAERTGGSVSTLTIQRTQQEDSAVYLCASSLARRAYNSPLHFGNGTRLTVT.

This clone turned up a few times. This chain joins TRBV3-1 (or the pseudogene TRBV3-2) and TRBJ1-2; no definite D call. CDR3 length: 14 residues. In germline, CDR1 is LGHDT, CDR2 YNNKEL (reference sequence). V was cut by 4 bases and J by 4 bases, with 13 bases left in between. The CDR3 bases are TGTGCCAGCAGCCCAGGAGAGGGCTTCTATGGCTACACCTTC. This sequence encodes CASSPGEGFYGYTF.

Only a few counts were recorded for this clone. The chain joins TRBV5-4 to TRBJ1-1, with no clear D. Trimming left V 4 bases short and J 4 bases short, with 11 bases between. The CDR3 sequence is 13 residues long. From germline, CDR1 is SGHNT and CDR2 YYREEE (reference sequence). The CDR3 reads CASSEGWGTEAFF. CDR3 bases: TGTGCCAGCAGCGAGGGTTGGGGCACTGAAGCTTTCTTT.

This chain uses TRBV5-6 with TRBJ2-1, with D unresolved. This CDR3 has 15 amino acids. V was shortened by 0 bases and J by 4 bases, with 11 bases between the two germline ends. The V gene's germline CDR1 is SGHDT and CDR2 YYEEEE. CDR3 protein: CASSLARQPYNEQFF. CDR3 sequence (DNA): TGTGCCAGCAGCTTGGCGCGACAACCTTACAATGAGCAGTTCTTC.

The table lists this clone with a few counts. This rearrangement joins TRBV5-5 to TRBJ2-5; 9 nucleotides agree with TRBD2. The CDR3 covers 15 residues. Trimming at V came to 4 bases and at J to 1 base, leaving 5 bases not matched to a gene. Germline V gene sequence: CDR1 SGHKS, CDR2 YYEKEE (reference sequence). DNA of the CDR3: TGTGCCAGCAGCCGTAGCGGGAGCCCCCAAGAGACCCAGTACTTC. Translation: CASSRSGSPQETQYF.

This chain connects TRBV14 to TRBJ1-6; no clear D. The CDR3 consists of 13 residues. V gave up 1 base and J gave up 5 bases, with 3 bases separating them. Germline assignment: CDR1 SGHDN and CDR2 FVKESK. The chain's CDR3 is CASSQVNNSPLHF. The DNA of the CDR3 is TGTGCCAGCAGCCAAGTCAATAATTCACCCCTCCACTTT. Variable domain in full (rest from reference TRBV14 and TRBJ1-6): EAGVTQFPSHSVIEKGQTVTLRCDPISGHDNLYWYRRVMGKEIKFLLHFVKESKQDESGMPNNRFLAERTGGTYSTLKVQPAELEDSGVYFCASSQVNNSPLHFGNGTRLTVT.

In its sample, this clone was seen a few times. CDR3: CASSLSLGGHKLEKLFF. In nucleotides, the CDR3 is TGTGCCAGCAGCTTGTCGTTAGGGGGCCACAAGCTTGAAAAACTGTTTTTT. The rearrangement joins TRBV5-5 to TRBJ1-4; 7 bases agree with TRBD1. The junction had 13 bases not matched to a gene; V was cut back by 1 base and J by 7 bases. The CDR3 loop spans 17 amino acids. Germline V CDR1 and CDR2: SGHKS, YYEKEE (reference sequence).

This clone has a single count. A read error may account for a junction end that differs from germline. Distinct nucleotide sequences in the sample also encode this CDR3. The chain couples TRBV18 to TRBJ1-3; no clear D gene. CDR1 and CDR2 (germline): KGHSH, LQKENI. The CDR3 sequence is 15 residues long. This CDR3 is CASSPRQEAGNTIYF. CDR3 in DNA: TGTGCCAGCTCGCCACGGCAAGAGGCTGGAAACACCATATATTTT.

V usage is TRBV4-1 and J usage is TRBJ1-2; D not certain. V lost 0 bases and J 6 bases, leaving 8 bases between the germline ends. This CDR3 comprises 13 residues. Per germline, CDR1 MGHRA and CDR2 YSYEKL. The CDR3 spells CASSQDRGHGYTF. The CDR3 DNA sequence: TGCGCCAGCAGCCAAGATCGGGGTCATGGCTACACCTTC.

The V call is TRBV27, the J call TRBJ1-6; 8 nucleotides agree with TRBD1. Germline V gene data show CDR1 as MNHEY and CDR2 as SMNVEV (reference sequence). The length of the CDR3 is 17 residues. V was pared by 6 bases and J by 6 bases, with 13 bases of the junction left unmatched. CDR3 amino acids: CASSPHGVTGANSPLHF. DNA for the CDR3: TGTGCCAGCAGCCCTCATGGGGTGACAGGGGCTAATTCACCCCTCCACTTT.

The gene calls are TRBV14 and TRBJ2-2, with 8 bases fitting TRBD1. Germline assignment: CDR1 SGHDN and CDR2 FVKESK. Trimming at V came to 4 bases and at J to 4 bases, leaving 11 bases not matched to a gene. The CDR3 totals 17 residues. This CDR3 reads CASSPRGLVGLTGELFF. CDR3 nucleotide sequence: TGTGCCAGCAGCCCCAGGGGGCTGGTTGGACTCACCGGGGAGCTGTTTTTT.

The rearrangement uses TRBV14 and TRBJ2-2, with 7 bases lining up with TRBD2. With V trimmed by 4 bases and J by 6 bases, 14 bases remained unmatched. The CDR3 extends over 17 amino acids. Germline V lookup: CDR1 SGHDN, CDR2 FVKESK. The DNA of the CDR3 is TGTGCCAGCAGCCCTGGGGAGGGGACTGCCCGCGCCGGGGAGCTGTTTTTT. Its translation is CASSPGEGTARAGELFF.

The chain is built from TRBV7-8 and TRBJ2-7; the D gene is possibly TRBD1 (5 bases). V was shortened by 1 base and J by 0 bases, with 10 bases between the two germline ends. Looked up from germline, CDR1 is SGHVS and CDR2 is FQNEAQ. The CDR3 spans 15 residues. DNA of the CDR3: TGTGCCAGCAGCTTAGATGCAGGGTACTCCTACGAGCAGTACTTC. As protein: CASSLDAGYSYEQYF.

The chain employs TRBV5-6 and TRBJ2-1; TRBD2 aligns across 9 bases. The V segment lost 0 bases and the J segment 8 bases; nucleotides outside the gene matches: 12. CDR1 and CDR2 (germline): SGHDT, YYEEEE. This CDR3 is built from 17 residues. CDR3 coding DNA: TGTGCCAGCAGCTTGGTGGTAGGTAGCGGGAGTAGGCATGAGCAGTTCTTC. Protein product: CASSLVVGSGSRHEQFF.

In this sample, this clone turned up once. The gene calls are TRBV27 and TRBJ2-4; TRBD2 matches at 13 bases. Unmatched junction bases numbered 17, after V lost 5 bases and J lost 1 base. The CDR3 spans 21 residues. Germline-derived CDR1 and CDR2 are MNHEY and SMNVEV (reference sequence). CDR3 bases: TGTGCCAGCAGTCTACTAGGTGGTGGACTAGCGGGAGTGGAGGCCAAAAACATTCAGTACTTC. It codes for CASSLLGGGLAGVEAKNIQYF.

V is TRBV7-3 and J is TRBJ2-3; the D gene is possibly TRBD1 (6 bases). V dropped 5 bases and J dropped 1 base, with 13 bases sitting between them. The CDR3 has 15 amino acids. The germline V gene has CDR1 SGHTA and CDR2 FQGTGA. CDR3 coding DNA: TGTGCCAGCAGCCCGATGACAGGCGGCACAGATACGCAGTATTTT. Residues: CASSPMTGGTDTQYF.

The rearrangement joins TRBV5-5 to TRBJ1-5; D might be TRBD1 (5 bases). Per the germline V gene, CDR1 is SGHKS and CDR2 is YYEKEE (reference sequence). Trimming shortened V by 0 bases and J by 8 bases, and 12 bases separated the two germline ends. The CDR3 has 14 residues. The CDR3 coding sequence is TGTGCCAGCAGCTTGGATCCAGGGTGGGAGCCCCAGCATTTT. Its protein product is CASSLDPGWEPQHF.

The chain combines TRBV30 with TRBJ2-1, with 11 nucleotides matching TRBD1. From germline, CDR1 is GTSNPN and CDR2 SVGIG (reference sequence). The CDR3 runs to 15 residues. Trimming at V came to 2 bases and at J to 7 bases, leaving 7 bases not matched to a gene. For the CDR3, the DNA is TGTGCCTGGAGTCAAGGACAGGGGGCACGGAATGAGCAGTTCTTC. Protein: CAWSQGQGARNEQFF.